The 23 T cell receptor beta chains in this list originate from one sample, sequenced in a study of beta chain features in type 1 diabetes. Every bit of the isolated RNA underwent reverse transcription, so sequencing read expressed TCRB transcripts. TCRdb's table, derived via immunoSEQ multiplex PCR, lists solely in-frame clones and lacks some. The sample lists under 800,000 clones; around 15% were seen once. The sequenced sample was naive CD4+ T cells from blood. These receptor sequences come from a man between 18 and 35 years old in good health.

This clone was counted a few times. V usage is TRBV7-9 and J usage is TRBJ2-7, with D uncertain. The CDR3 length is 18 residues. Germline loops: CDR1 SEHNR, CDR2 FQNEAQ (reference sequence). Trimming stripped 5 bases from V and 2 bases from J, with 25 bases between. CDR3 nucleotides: TGTGCCAGCAGCCCAGAGAACTGGGCCCAGTCAACTACCTACGAGCAGTACTTC. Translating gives CASSPENWAQSTTYEQYF.

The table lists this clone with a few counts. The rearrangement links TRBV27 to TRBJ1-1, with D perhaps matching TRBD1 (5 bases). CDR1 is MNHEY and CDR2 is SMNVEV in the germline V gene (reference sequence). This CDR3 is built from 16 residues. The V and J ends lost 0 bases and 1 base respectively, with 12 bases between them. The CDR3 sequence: CASSLSRVGGNTEAFF. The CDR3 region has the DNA TGTGCCAGCAGTTTATCCAGGGTGGGAGGGAACACTGAAGCTTTCTTT.

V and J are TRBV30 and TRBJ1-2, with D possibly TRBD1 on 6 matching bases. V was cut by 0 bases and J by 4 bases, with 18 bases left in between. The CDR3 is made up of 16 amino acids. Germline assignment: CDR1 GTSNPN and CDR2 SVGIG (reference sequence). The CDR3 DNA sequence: TGTGCCTGGAGTGTTCTTCGGGGGCGAGTGATCTATGGCTACACCTTC. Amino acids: CAWSVLRGRVIYGYTF.

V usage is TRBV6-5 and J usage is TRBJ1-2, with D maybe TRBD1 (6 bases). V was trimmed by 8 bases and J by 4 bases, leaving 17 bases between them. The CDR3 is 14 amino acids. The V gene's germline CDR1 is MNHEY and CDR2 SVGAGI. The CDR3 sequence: CASGPGGGSYGYTF. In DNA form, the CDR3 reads TGTGCCAGCGGTCCGGGGGGGGGCAGCTATGGCTACACCTTC.

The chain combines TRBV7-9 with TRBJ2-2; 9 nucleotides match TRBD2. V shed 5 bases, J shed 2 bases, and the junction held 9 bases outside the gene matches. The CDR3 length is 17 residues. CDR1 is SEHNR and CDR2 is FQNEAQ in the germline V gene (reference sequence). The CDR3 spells CASSPRRTSENTGELFF. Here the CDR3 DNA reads TGTGCCAGCAGCCCAAGGAGGACTAGCGAAAACACCGGGGAGCTGTTTTTT.

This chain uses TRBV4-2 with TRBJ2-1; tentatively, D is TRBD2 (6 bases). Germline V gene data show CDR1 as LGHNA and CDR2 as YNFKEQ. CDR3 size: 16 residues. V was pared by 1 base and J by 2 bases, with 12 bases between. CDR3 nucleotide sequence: TGTGCCAGCAGCCAAGTTCGGGGGAGTACCTACAATGAGCAGTTCTTC. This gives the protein CASSQVRGSTYNEQFF.

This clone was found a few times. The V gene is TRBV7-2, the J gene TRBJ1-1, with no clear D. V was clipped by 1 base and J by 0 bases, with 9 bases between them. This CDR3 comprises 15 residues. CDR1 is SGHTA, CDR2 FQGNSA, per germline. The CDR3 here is CASSLVVYMNTEAFF. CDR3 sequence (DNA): TGTGCCAGCAGCTTAGTTGTTTACATGAACACTGAAGCTTTCTTT.

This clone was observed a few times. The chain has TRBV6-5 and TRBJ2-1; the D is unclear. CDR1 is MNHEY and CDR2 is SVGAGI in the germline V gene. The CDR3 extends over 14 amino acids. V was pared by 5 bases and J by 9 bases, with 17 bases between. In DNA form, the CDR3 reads TGTGCCAGCAGTCCCGGGTTTAGCCGAGGTGAGCAGTTCTTC. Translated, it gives CASSPGFSRGEQFF.

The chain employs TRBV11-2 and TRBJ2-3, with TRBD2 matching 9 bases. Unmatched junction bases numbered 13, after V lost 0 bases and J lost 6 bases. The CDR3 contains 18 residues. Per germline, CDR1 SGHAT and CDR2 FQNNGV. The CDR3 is CASSLDLWLAGSGDTQYF. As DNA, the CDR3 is TGTGCCAGCAGCTTAGATCTCTGGCTAGCGGGAAGTGGGGATACGCAGTATTTT.

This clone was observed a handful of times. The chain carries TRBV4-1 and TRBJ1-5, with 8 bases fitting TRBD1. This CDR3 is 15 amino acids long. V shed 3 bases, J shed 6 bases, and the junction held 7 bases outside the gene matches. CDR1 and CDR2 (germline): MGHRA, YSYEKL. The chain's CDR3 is CASSHWTGKGQPQHF. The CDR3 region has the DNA TGCGCCAGCAGCCACTGGACAGGGAAGGGTCAGCCCCAGCATTTT.

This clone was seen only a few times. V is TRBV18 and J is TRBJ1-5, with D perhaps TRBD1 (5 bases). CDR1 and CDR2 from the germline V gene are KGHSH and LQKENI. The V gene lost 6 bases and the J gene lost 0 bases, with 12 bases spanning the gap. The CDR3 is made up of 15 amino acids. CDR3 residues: CASSPGAYSNQPQHF. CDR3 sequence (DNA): TGTGCCAGCTCGCCTGGGGCCTATAGCAATCAGCCCCAGCATTTT. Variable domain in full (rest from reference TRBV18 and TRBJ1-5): NAGVMQNPRHLVRRRGQEARLRCSPMKGHSHVYWYRQLPEEGLKFMVYLQKENIIDESGMPKERFSAEFPKEGPSILRIQQVVRGDSAAYFCASSPGAYSNQPQHFGDGTRLSIL.

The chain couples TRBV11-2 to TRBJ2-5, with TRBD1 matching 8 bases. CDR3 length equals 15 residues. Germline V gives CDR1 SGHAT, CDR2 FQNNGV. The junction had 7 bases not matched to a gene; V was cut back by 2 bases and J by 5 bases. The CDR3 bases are TGTGCCAGCAGCTTATCGTCAGGGGGCGTGGAGACCCAGTACTTC. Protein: CASSLSSGGVETQYF. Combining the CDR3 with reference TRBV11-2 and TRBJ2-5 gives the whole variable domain EAGVAQSPRYKIIEKRQSVAFWCNPISGHATLYWYQQILGQGPKLLIQFQNNGVVDDSQLPKDRFSAERLKGVDSTLKIQPAKLEDSAVYLCASSLSSGGVETQYFGPGTRLLVL.

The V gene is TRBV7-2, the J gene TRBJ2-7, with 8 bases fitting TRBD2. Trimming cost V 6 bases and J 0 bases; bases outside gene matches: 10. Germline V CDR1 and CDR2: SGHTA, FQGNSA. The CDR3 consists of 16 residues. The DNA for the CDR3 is TGTGCCAGCAGAGATACTAGCGGATCTAGCTCCTACGAGCAGTACTTC. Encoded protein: CASRDTSGSSSYEQYF.

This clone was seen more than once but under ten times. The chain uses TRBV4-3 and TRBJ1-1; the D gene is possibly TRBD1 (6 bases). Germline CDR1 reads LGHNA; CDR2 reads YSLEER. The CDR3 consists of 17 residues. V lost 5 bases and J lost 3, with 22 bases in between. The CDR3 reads CASSYWRQGWKDTEAFF. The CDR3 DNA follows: TGCGCCAGCAGCTACTGGCGGCAGGGGTGGAAGGACACTGAAGCTTTCTTT.

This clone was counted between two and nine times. The CDR3 coding sequence is TGTGCCAGCAGCGTAGGCATCCTAGCGGGAGTGGAGGAGTTCTTC. It yields the protein CASSVGILAGVEEFF. The V call is TRBV9, the J call TRBJ2-1; 10 positions agree with TRBD2. V trimming: 0 bases; J trimming: 14 bases; junction bases outside the gene matches: 11. CDR1 and CDR2 from the germline V gene are SGDLS and YYNGEE. CDR3 length: 15 residues.

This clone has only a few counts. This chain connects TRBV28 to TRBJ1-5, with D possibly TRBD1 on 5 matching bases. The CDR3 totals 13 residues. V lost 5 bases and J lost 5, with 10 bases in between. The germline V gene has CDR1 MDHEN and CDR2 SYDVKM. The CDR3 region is CASSRDGYQPQHF. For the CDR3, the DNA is TGTGCCAGCAGTCGGGACGGTTATCAGCCCCAGCATTTT.

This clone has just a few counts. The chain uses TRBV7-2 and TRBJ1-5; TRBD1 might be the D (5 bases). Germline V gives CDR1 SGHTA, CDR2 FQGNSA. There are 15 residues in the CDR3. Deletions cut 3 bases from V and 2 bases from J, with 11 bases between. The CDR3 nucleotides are TGTGCCAGCAGCTTCGTCGACAGTCGCAATCAGCCCCAGCATTTT. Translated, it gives CASSFVDSRNQPQHF.

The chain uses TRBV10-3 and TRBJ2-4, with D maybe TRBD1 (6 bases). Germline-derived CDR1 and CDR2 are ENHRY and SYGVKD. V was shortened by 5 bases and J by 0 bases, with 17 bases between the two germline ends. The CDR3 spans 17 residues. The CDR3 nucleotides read TGTGCCATCAGTAGGGAAGGGACAAGTCTAGCCAAAAACATTCAGTACTTC. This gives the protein CAISREGTSLAKNIQYF.

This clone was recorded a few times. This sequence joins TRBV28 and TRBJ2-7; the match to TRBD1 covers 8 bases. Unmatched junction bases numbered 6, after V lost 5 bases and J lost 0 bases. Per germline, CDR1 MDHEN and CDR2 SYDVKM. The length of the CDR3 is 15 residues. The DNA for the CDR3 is TGTGCCAGCAGTGCGGGACAGGTGAGCTCCTACGAGCAGTACTTC. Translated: CASSAGQVSSYEQYF.

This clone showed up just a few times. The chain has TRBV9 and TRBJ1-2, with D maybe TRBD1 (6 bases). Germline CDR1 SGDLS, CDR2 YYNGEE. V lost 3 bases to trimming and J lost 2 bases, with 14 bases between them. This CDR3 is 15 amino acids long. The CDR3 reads CASSARDTKNYGYTF. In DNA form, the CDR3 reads TGTGCCAGCAGCGCCCGGGACACGAAGAACTATGGCTACACCTTC.

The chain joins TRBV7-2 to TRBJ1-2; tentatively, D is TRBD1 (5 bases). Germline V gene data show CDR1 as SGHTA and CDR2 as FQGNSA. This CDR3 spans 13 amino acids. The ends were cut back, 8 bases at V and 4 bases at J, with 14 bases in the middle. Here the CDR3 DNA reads TGTGCCAGCGGCGGCAGGGAGGCCTATGGCTACACCTTC. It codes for CASGGREAYGYTF.

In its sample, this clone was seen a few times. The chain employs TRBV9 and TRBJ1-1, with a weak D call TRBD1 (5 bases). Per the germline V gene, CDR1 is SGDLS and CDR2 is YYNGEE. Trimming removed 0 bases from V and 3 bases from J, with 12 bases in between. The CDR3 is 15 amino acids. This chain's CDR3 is CASSVASRGHTEAFF. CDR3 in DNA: TGTGCCAGCAGCGTAGCTTCTAGGGGCCACACTGAAGCTTTCTTT.

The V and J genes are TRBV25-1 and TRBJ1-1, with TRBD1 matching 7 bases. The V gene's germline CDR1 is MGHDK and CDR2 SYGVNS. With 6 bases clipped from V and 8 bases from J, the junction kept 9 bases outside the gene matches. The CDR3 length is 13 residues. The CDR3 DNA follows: TGTGCCAGCAGCGGGGCGAAGGGGGCCGAAGCTTTCTTT. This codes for CASSGAKGAEAFF.